This TCR beta chain was sequenced during a study of T cell responses to AZD1222 COVID-19 vaccine. Only in-frame clones appear in the TCRdb table, and some are missing; sequencing was by immunoSEQ multiplex PCR. The sample includes 130,000 to 150,000 clones, just under 95% of them seen just once. Germline V CDR1 and CDR2: SGHAT, FQNNGV. Germline trimming cut 5 bases from V and 4 bases from J; bases unmatched to any gene: 8. The length of the CDR3 is 15 residues. The sample in question was peripheral blood, obtained on day 0 of AZD1222 vaccination. The clonotype originates from an adult in good health. The chain links TRBV11-2 to TRBJ1-3; 7 bases are a match to TRBD1. The CDR3 spells CASSHVGTVGNTIYF. CDR3 nucleotide sequence: TGTGCCAGCAGCCACGTAGGGACAGTAGGAAACACCATATATTTT.